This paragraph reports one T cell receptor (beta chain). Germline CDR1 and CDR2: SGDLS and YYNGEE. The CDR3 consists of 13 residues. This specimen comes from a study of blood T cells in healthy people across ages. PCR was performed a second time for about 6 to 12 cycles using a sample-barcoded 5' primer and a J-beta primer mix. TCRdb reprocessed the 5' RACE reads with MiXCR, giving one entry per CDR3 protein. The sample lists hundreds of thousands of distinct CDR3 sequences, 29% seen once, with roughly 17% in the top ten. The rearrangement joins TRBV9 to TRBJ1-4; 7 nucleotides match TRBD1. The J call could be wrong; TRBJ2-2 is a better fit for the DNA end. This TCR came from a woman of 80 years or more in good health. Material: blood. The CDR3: CASSSGQARELFF. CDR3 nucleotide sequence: TGTGCCAGCAGCTCCGGACAGGCTCGGGAGCTGTTTTTT.